This T cell receptor beta chain was identified during a study of patients and donors after allogeneic stem cell transplantation. TCRdb ran MiXCR on the RT-PCR reads and lists one entry per CDR3 protein. The sample lists some 880,000 distinct CDR3 sequences, more than 15% occurring once. This clonotype was observed many times. This CDR3 contains 12 residues. Germline V gives CDR1 SGHRS, CDR2 YFSETQ. Trimming stripped 3 bases from V and 7 bases from J, with 11 bases between. The origin of this receptor is a human donor who was either an allogeneic HSCT recipient or a stem cell or donor lymphocyte infusion donor (not recorded which). It is not recorded whose cells these are; they may come from a transplant donor. Sequencing input: blood, either unsorted or a sorted T cell fraction (not recorded which). The V gene is TRBV5-1, the J gene TRBJ2-7, with D perhaps being TRBD1 or TRBD2 (5 bases each). CDR3 DNA sequence: TGCGCCAGCAGCTCGAGGGGCCTTGAGCAGTACTTC. This gives the protein CASSSRGLEQYF. The whole variable domain, filled in from reference TRBV5-1 and TRBJ2-7, reads KAGVTQTPRYLIKTRGQQVTLSCSPISGHRSVSWYQQTPGQGLQFLFEYFSETQRNKGNFPGRFSGRQFSNSRSEMNVSTLELGDSALYLCASSSRGLEQYFGPGTRLTVT.